One and the same sample provided the 12 T cell receptor beta chains below, sequenced in a study of T-cell reconstitution after alpha-beta-depleted transplantation in children. A TCRbeta library incorporating unique molecular identifiers was prepared. TCRdb fed the PCR reads into MiXCR, producing one record per CDR3 protein. The sample contains over 400,000 distinct CDR3 sequences, around an eighth of which appear only once. Sample: PBMCs from the stem cell graft donor, taken from the stem cell graft. The receptors were sampled from a human donor who donated a stem cell graft to a child with combined immunodeficiency.

In this sample, this clonotype turned up many times. The rearrangement uses TRBV7-2 and TRBJ2-1; tentatively, D is TRBD2 (6 bases). The CDR3 covers 18 residues. Trimming pared 5 bases from V and 0 bases from J, leaving 20 bases between. Germline CDR1 reads SGHTA; CDR2 reads FQGNSA. CDR3 in DNA: TGTGCCAGCAGCCCTCGGAGGGATAGCGGCCCCTCCTACAATGAGCAGTTCTTC. Translated, it gives CASSPRRDSGPSYNEQFF.

The rearrangement uses TRBV6-1 and TRBJ1-2, with 10 nucleotides matching TRBD1. Germline CDR1 reads MNHNS; CDR2 reads SASEGT. Losses at the gene ends were 6 bases for V and 4 bases for J; bases not matched to a gene: 5. The CDR3 has 14 residues. The chain's CDR3 is CASSVGQGSYGYTF. The CDR3 DNA follows: TGTGCCAGCAGCGTGGGACAGGGGAGCTATGGCTACACCTTC.

This chain joins TRBV6-5 and TRBJ2-3, with D unresolved. Germline V lookup: CDR1 MNHEY, CDR2 SVGAGI. The CDR3 contains 14 residues. Trimming removed 2 bases from V and 1 base from J, with 7 bases in between. The DNA for the CDR3 is TGTGCCAGCAGTTACCCCGGCCGCACAGATACGCAGTATTTT. Translation: CASSYPGRTDTQYF.

About this clonotype: One end of the junction does not line up with germline, which may come from a read error. The V call is TRBV14, the J call TRBJ2-5; the match to TRBD2 covers 7 bases. This CDR3 has 15 amino acids. Germline assignment: CDR1 SGHDN and CDR2 FVKESK. The CDR3 DNA reads as TGTGCCATCAGCCAAATGGGACTACCCTGGGAGACCCAGTACTTC. Translation gives CAISQMGLPWETQYF.

This clonotype has more than one count but fewer than ten. The V and J genes are TRBV2 and TRBJ2-1; TRBD2 matches 8 bases. This CDR3 is 15 amino acids long. The ends lost 5 bases at V and 5 bases at J; junction bases unmatched: 8. The germline gives CDR1 SNHLY, CDR2 FYNNEI. The DNA of the CDR3 is TGTGCCAGCAGTATGATAGCGGGATTTAACAATGAGCAGTTCTTC. This encodes CASSMIAGFNNEQFF.

The chain links TRBV6-2 or TRBV6-3 to TRBJ2-5; D is ambiguous. Per germline, CDR1 MNHEY and CDR2 SVGEGT. V lost 5 bases to trimming and J lost 0 bases, with 4 bases between them. The CDR3 extends over 12 amino acids. The CDR3 coding sequence is TGTGCCAGCAGTGACAACCAAGAGACCCAGTACTTC. Translated, it gives CASSDNQETQYF.

V is TRBV5-1 and J is TRBJ2-6; D remains unclear. The CDR3 totals 17 residues. V was cut by 0 bases and J by 0 bases, with 10 bases left in between. Germline-derived CDR1 and CDR2 are SGHRS and YFSETQ. CDR3: CASSLDRLGSGANVLTF. The CDR3 bases are TGCGCCAGCAGCTTGGACAGATTGGGCTCTGGGGCCAACGTCCTGACTTTC.

This clonotype was counted at least ten times. The chain couples TRBV12-3 or TRBV12-4 to TRBJ2-1, with TRBD2 identical over 8 bases. V shed 7 bases and J 7 bases; nucleotides not matched to a gene: 12. The CDR3 is 15 residues long. The CDR3 nucleotides are TGTGCCAGCACCCGGGGGGGGGCCCCCAGGAATGAGCAGTTCTTC. It encodes CASTRGGAPRNEQFF.

The rearrangement links TRBV12-3 or TRBV12-4 to TRBJ2-7, with 9 bases matching TRBD2. J was trimmed by 9 bases and V by 5 bases; bases with no gene match: 11. This CDR3 is 14 amino acids long. The CDR3 region has the DNA TGTGCCAGCAGTCGGACTAGCGTCGGCTCTGGGCAGTACTTC. Its translation: CASSRTSVGSGQYF.

There are many counts of this clonotype. J is TRBJ2-1 and V is TRBV20-1, with no clear D. The CDR3 runs to 13 residues. Germline-derived CDR1 and CDR2 are DFQATT and SNEGSKA (reference sequence). V dropped 1 base and J dropped 7 bases, with 11 bases sitting between them. CDR3 coding DNA: TGCAGTGCTAGAGGGCTACTCACGAATGAGCAGTTCTTC. It translates to CSARGLLTNEQFF.

This clonotype was observed at least ten times. The chain uses TRBV12-3 or TRBV12-4 and TRBJ2-1; 8 nucleotides match TRBD2. This CDR3 comprises 15 residues. The V segment lost 5 bases and the J segment 0 bases; nucleotides outside the gene matches: 3. The CDR3 nucleotides read TGTGCCAGCAGTCCGCGGGGGGCCTCCTACAATGAGCAGTTCTTC. It yields the protein CASSPRGASYNEQFF.

This clonotype appeared a single time. The chain is built from TRBV7-6 and TRBJ2-2, with 8 bases that match TRBD1. The germline gives CDR1 SGHVS, CDR2 FNYEAQ. The CDR3 is 14 residues long. V lost 3 bases to trimming and J lost 8 bases; unmatched junction nucleotides: 5. The CDR3 nucleotides are TGTGCCAGCAGCTTCGGACAGGGTGAAGGGGAGCTGTTTTTT. As protein: CASSFGQGEGELFF.